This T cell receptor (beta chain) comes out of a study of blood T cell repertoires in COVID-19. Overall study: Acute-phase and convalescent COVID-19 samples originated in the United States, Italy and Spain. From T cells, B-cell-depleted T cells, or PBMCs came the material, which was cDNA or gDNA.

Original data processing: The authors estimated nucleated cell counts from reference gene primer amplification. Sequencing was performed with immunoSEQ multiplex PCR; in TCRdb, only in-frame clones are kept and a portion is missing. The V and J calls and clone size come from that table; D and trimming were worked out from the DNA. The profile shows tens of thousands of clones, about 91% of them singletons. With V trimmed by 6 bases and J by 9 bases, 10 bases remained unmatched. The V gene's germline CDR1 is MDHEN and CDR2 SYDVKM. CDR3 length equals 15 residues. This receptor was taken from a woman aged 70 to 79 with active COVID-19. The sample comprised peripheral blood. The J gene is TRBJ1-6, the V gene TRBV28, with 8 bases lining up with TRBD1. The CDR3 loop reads CASRTGEGGFSPLHF. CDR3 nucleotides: TGTGCCAGCAGGACAGGGGAAGGGGGATTTTCACCCCTCCACTTT. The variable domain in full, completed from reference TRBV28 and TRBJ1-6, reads DVKVTQSSRYLVKRTGEKVFLECVQDMDHENMFWYRQDPGLGLRLIYFSYDVKMKEKGDIPEGYSVSREKKERFSLILESASTNQTSMYLCASRTGEGGFSPLHFGNGTRLTVT.